This TCR beta chain came from a study of shared clonotypes between healthy human individuals. At the level of the study: Researchers drew samples from a couple of women and three men aged 18 to 49.

Notes on the study in general: The diversity represented, both genetic and in exposure history, was limited by few donors. Investigators expected sequencing depth to affect clonotype sharing among donors. Compared with clonotypes that all four donors shared, non-shared clonotypes had lower generation probabilities.

Method: immunoSEQ multiplex PCR; TCRdb's copy keeps in-frame clones and lacks some. The sample shows around 2.5 million clones, more than 85% of them seen only once. Between the trimmed V and J ends, which lost 6 bases and 0 bases, there was a span of 11 bases. Germline V CDR1 and CDR2: MNHNS, SASEGT. The length of the CDR3 is 14 residues. Concerning this clone: Its antigen is as yet unknown.

The specimen was naive CD4+ T cells from PBMCs. The subset here: CD45RA+ positively selected. This chain joins TRBV6-1 and TRBJ1-1; D gene unclear. The receptor was isolated from a man aged 18 to 35 in good health. Some clones in this sample may be carry-over from other donors' samples. The chain's CDR3 is CASRPFTMNTEAFF. CDR3 DNA: TGTGCCAGCAGACCCTTCACCATGAACACTGAAGCTTTCTTT.